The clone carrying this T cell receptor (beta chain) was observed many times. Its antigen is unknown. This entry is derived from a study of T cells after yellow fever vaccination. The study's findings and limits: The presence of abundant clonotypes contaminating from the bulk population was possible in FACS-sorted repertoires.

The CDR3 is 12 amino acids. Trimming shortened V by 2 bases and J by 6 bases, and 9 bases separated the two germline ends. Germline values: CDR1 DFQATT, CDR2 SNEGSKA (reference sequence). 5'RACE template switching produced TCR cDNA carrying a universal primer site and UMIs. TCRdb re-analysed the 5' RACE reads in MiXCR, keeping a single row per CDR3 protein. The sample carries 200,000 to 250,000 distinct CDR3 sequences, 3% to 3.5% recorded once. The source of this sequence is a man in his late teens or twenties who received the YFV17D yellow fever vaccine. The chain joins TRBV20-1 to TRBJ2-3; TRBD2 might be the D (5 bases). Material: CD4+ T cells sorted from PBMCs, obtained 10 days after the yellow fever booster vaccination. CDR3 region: CSARHPGDTQYF. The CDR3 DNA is TGCAGTGCTAGACACCCGGGGGATACGCAGTATTTT.